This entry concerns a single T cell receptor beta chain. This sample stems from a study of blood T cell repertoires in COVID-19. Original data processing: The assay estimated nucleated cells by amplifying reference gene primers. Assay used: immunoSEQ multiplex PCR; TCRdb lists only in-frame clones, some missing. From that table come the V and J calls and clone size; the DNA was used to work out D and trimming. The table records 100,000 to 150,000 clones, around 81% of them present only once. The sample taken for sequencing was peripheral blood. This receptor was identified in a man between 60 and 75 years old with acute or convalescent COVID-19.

The CDR3 DNA follows: TGTGCCAGCAGCCAAGACGCGGGAGGCTACAATGAGCAGTTCTTC. This translates into CASSQDAGGYNEQFF. The chain employs TRBV3-1 (or the pseudogene TRBV3-2) and TRBJ2-1, with 8 bases aligning to TRBD2. Germline CDR1 reads LGHDT; CDR2 reads YNNKEL (reference sequence). The CDR3 sequence is 15 residues long. V lost 0 bases to trimming and J lost 3 bases; unmatched junction nucleotides: 1.